A selection of T cell receptor beta chains follows, all from one sample in a study of T-cell reconstitution after alpha-beta-depleted transplantation in children. MiXCR was run by TCRdb on the PCR reads, yielding one entry per CDR3 protein. The sample records almost 250,000 distinct CDR3 sequences, around 25% being singletons. The sequences come from PBMCs, collected before TCRalphabeta/CD19-depleted stem cell transplant. These receptors all stem from a girl aged 2 to 9 with Fanconi anemia, due to receive a stem cell transplant. CDR3s include the opening cysteine and the closing phenylalanine or tryptophan. The order of the fields is J gene, clone size, V gene, CDR3 protein. The size entry is marked missing in some rows and otherwise reads once, few, many or a size class.

>TRBJ2-1|.|TRBV7-3
CASSFLPGQGVYHEQFF
>TRBJ2-7|few|TRBV20-1
CSASRSGTVDYEQYF
>TRBJ1-1|many|TRBV7-9
CASSSQSGTEAFF
>TRBJ2-3|many|TRBV29-1
CSVAFQSLPYF
>TRBJ2-7|many|TRBV29-1
CSVRKSDRRGEQYF
>TRBJ2-1|many|TRBV7-6
CASSWMTGHNEQFF
>TRBJ2-1|.|TRBV7-6
CASSRWVGDYNEQFF
>TRBJ2-3|many|TRBV6-4
CASRPLAGGPADTQYF
>TRBJ2-5|few|TRBV20-1
CSASPDTVETQYF
>TRBJ1-2|.|TRBV20-1
CSASPGYGYTF
>TRBJ2-7|many|TRBV29-1
CSVVLGGGYEQYF
>TRBJ2-1|many|TRBV12-5
CASGSYADRDEQFF
>TRBJ2-4|many|TRBV6-1
CASSRRLSSNIQYF
>TRBJ2-1|few|TRBV7-3
CASSFSRDGGNEQFF
>TRBJ2-1|many|TRBV5-1
CASSTLAGGLNNEQFF
>TRBJ2-1|many|TRBV6-5
CASSWRNSEQFF
>TRBJ2-3|.|TRBV7-2
CASSLAPSPGLGARERQYF
>TRBJ2-7|.|TRBV12-3/TRBV12-4
CASSFTGSLSYEQYF
>TRBJ2-3|few|TRBV7-3
CASSPGLARTDTQYF
>TRBJ2-3|many|TRBV12-3/TRBV12-4
CASSRQGSADTQYF
>TRBJ2-2|.|TRBV6-2/TRBV6-3
CASSYALAGDTGELFF
>TRBJ2-7|many|TRBV20-1
CAVFQGAREQYF
>TRBJ1-5|many|TRBV29-1
CSVAGGASNQPQHF
>TRBJ2-5|many|TRBV12-3/TRBV12-4
CASSLRGGRETQYF
>TRBJ2-1|many|TRBV15
CATSRGLGGDNEQFF
>TRBJ2-7|few|TRBV20-1
CSAPRLAGLWDYEQYF
>TRBJ2-1|many|TRBV6-5
CASSSGTGVFNEQFF
>TRBJ2-3|few|TRBV27
CASSFTLPDTQYF
>TRBJ2-7|few|TRBV20-1
CSARTQSVYEQYF
>TRBJ2-3|.|TRBV20-1
CSASLAGATDTQYF
>TRBJ2-1|.|TRBV10-3
CAISNPGLVNNEQFF
>TRBJ2-1|many|TRBV29-1
CSVVASGSYNEQFF
>TRBJ2-1|.|TRBV6-5
CASSYGESYNEQFF
>TRBJ2-5|many|TRBV12-3/TRBV12-4
CASSRQGQETQYF
>TRBJ2-7|.|TRBV6-5
CASSYPPPWEQYF
>TRBJ2-1|.|TRBV20-1
CSAISSGGNYNEQFF